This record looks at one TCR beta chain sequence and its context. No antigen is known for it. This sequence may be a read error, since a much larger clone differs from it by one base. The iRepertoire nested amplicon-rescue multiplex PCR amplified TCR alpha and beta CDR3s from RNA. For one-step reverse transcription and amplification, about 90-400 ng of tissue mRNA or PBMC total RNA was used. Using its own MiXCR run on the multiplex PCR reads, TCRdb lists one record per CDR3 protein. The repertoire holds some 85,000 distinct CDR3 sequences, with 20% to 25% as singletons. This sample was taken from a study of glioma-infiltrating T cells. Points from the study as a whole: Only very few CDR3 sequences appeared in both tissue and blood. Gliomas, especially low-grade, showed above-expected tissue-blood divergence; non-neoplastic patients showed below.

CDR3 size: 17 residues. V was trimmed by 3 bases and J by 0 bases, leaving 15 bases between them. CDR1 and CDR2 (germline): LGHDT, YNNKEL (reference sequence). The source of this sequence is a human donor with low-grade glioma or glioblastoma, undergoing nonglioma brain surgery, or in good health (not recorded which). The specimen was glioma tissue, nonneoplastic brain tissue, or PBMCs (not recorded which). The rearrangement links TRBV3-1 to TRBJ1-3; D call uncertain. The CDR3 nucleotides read TGTGCCAGCAGCCAGTCCTTCAATCTCAGCTCTGGAAACACCATATATTTT. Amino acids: CASSQSFNLSSGNTIYF.